The sequence of this TCR beta chain was determined in a study of cytomegalovirus exposure and HLA in healthy donors. The PCR contained 60 Vbeta and 13 Jbeta primers. Sequencing was performed with immunoSEQ multiplex PCR; in TCRdb, only in-frame clones are kept and a portion is missing. The sample consists of roughly 120,000 clones, 80% to 85% of them appearing once. A few counts support this clone. V lost 7 bases, J lost 6 bases, and 22 bases lay in between. The CDR3 covers 15 residues. Germline CDR1 and CDR2: SGHTS and YDEGEE. This chain links TRBV5-8 with TRBJ1-1; perhaps TRBD1 as D (5 bases). The sample comprised PBMCs. The origin of this receptor is a human donor in good health. The chain's CDR3 is CASLGGRFWASEAFF. In DNA form, the CDR3 reads TGTGCCAGCCTGGGGGGGAGATTCTGGGCCTCTGAAGCTTTCTTT.